The rows below give T cell receptor beta chains drawn from one sample of a study of control samples from healthy donors and cancer patients. Libraries were prepared by immunoSEQ multiplex PCR; TCRdb keeps only in-frame clonotypes and omits some of them. The data contain tens of thousands of clones, under 95% of them singletons. The sequencing input was PBMCs. The receptors derive from a woman between 40 and 50 years old with head and neck cancer. The CDR3 runs from the conserved cysteine through the conserved F or W.

TRBV5-4	TRBJ2-5	CASSLAGLAGGKETQYF
TRBV6-5	TRBJ2-1	CASSLGQGPYNEQFF
TRBV5-5	TRBJ1-6	CASSIRDRGILGSPLHF
TRBV3-1/TRBV3-2	TRBJ2-7	CASSQGGGSLNEQYF
TRBV6-1	TRBJ2-1	CASSVPPQGVLVNEQFF
TRBV2	TRBJ2-4	CASSPLMLNDLATLSKNIQYF
TRBV4-1	TRBJ2-1	CASSQGRNEQFF
TRBV19	TRBJ1-1	CASRQPPGRLIPEAFF
TRBV7-3	TRBJ2-3	CASRGQGTDTQYF
TRBV7-3	TRBJ2-2	CASSFASGTGELFF
TRBV19	TRBJ2-2	CASIWGSGPGELFF
TRBV29-1	TRBJ2-2	CSVEKQGGTGELFF
TRBV24-1	TRBJ1-2	CATSDLRDREGYTF
TRBV11-3	TRBJ2-3	CASGTRSTDTQYF
TRBV3-1/TRBV3-2	TRBJ2-7	CASSQDRPKAEQYF
TRBV18	TRBJ2-2	CASSPRQGRGNTGELFF
TRBV27	TRBJ1-1	CANNEAFF
TRBV21-1	TRBJ1-6	CASSKSRGPNSPLHF
TRBV9	TRBJ2-3	CASSSTDLITDTQYF
TRBV11-2	TRBJ1-6	CASSFGFTGGNSPLHF
TRBV19	TRBJ1-5	CASSAQGMHF
TRBV11-3	TRBJ1-2	CASSPGDRGNGYTF
TRBV9	TRBJ2-1	CASSAGPGGNEQFF